This T cell receptor beta chain was obtained from a study of blood T cell repertoires in COVID-19. Study-level background: Some COVID-19 samples were acute and others convalescent; all came from the United States, Italy and Spain. The cDNA or gDNA used as material had been derived from T cells, B-cell-depleted T cells, or PBMCs.

Trimming pared 2 bases from V and 6 bases from J, leaving 16 bases between. The CDR3 runs 15 residues. CDR1 and CDR2 (germline): SGHRS, YFSETQ. Authors' data handling: Researchers report that nucleated cell counts were estimated from reference gene primer amplification. Only in-frame clones appear in the TCRdb table, and some are missing; sequencing was by immunoSEQ multiplex PCR. The V and J calls and clone size come from that table; D and trimming were worked out from the DNA. The data hold 240,000 or so clones, with roughly 79% observed a single time. Source material: peripheral blood. The chain joins TRBV5-1 to TRBJ2-3, with a tentative D call TRBD2 (6 bases). The sequence was obtained from an elderly woman with acute or convalescent COVID-19. CDR3 sequence: CASSFTGASPDTQYF. CDR3 in DNA: TGCGCCAGCAGCTTTACGGGAGCCAGTCCGGATACGCAGTATTTT. Using reference TRBV5-1 and TRBJ2-3 for the parts outside the CDR3, the full variable domain is KAGVTQTPRYLIKTRGQQVTLSCSPISGHRSVSWYQQTPGQGLQFLFEYFSETQRNKGNFPGRFSGRQFSNSRSEMNVSTLELGDSALYLCASSFTGASPDTQYFGPGTRLTVL.